The T cell receptor (beta chain) under discussion was sequenced for a study of blood T cell repertoires in COVID-19. Study-level information: COVID-19 samples from acute and convalescent phases originated in the United States, Italy and Spain.

Seattle's enrolled individuals joined amid active infection and were then monitored longitudinally. This clone was observed a few times. Per the germline V gene, CDR1 is MDHEN and CDR2 is SYDVKM. The CDR3 totals 14 residues. V lost 2 bases and J lost 5; bases outside the gene matches: 6. Per the original data handling: Amplification from reference gene primers served as the basis for estimated nucleated cell counts. The repertoire was sequenced with immunoSEQ multiplex PCR; TCRdb's copy has only in-frame clones and lacks some. That table gives V, J and clone size, and the DNA gave D and trimming. The sample gives about 170,000 clones, around 87% of which show up once; roughly 2.5% is in the top ten.

The sequenced sample consisted of peripheral blood. The receptor was derived from a woman older than 75 with COVID-19, enrolled during active disease. The chain combines TRBV28 with TRBJ2-7; TRBD1 matches at 7 bases. In DNA form, the CDR3 reads TGTGCCAGCAGTTTAGACAGGGTGAGGCACGAGCAGTACTTC. It translates to CASSLDRVRHEQYF.